What follows describes a single TCR beta chain. The method was immunoSEQ multiplex PCR; TCRdb's version includes in-frame clones alone and lacks a portion of them. Here the sample spans 150,000 to 200,000 clones, about 92% being singletons. The sample is drawn from a study of blood T cell repertoires in COVID-19. Germline V gene sequence: CDR1 SGHVS, CDR2 FNYEAQ. Trimming removed 5 bases from V and 2 bases from J; junction bases left unmatched: 8. This CDR3 comprises 15 residues. The V gene is TRBV7-6, the J gene TRBJ1-2; 7 bases map to TRBD1. This TCR was recovered from a man between 60 and 75 years old with active or convalescent COVID-19. Material for sequencing was peripheral blood. CDR3 in amino acids: CASSDSRQGNYGYTF. Here the CDR3 DNA reads TGTGCCAGCAGCGACAGTCGACAGGGAAACTATGGCTACACCTTC. The whole variable domain, remainder taken from reference TRBV7-6 and TRBJ1-2, is GAGVSQSPRYKVTKRGQDVALRCDPISGHVSLYWYRQALGQGPEFLTYFNYEAQQDKSGLPNDRFSAERPEGSISTLTIQRTEQRDSAMYRCASSDSRQGNYGYTFGSGTRLTVV.